A selection of T cell receptor beta chains follows, all from one sample in a study of T cells in Graves' hyperthyroidism and ophthalmopathy. TCRdb called the multiplex PCR reads again in MiXCR, with one record for every CDR3 protein. The data show approximately 720,000 distinct CDR3 sequences, 18% seen once. Sequencing was performed on blood. The receptor set was obtained from a woman in her forties or fifties with Graves' hyperthyroidism that later progressed to Graves' ophthalmopathy. The CDR3 runs from the conserved cysteine through the conserved F or W. The D gene is left open where the match is weak. Expanded clones are given a class, and other clones once, few, many or no size at all.

D gene	V gene	clone size	J gene	CDR3 protein	CDR3 DNA
NA	TRBV19	NA	TRBJ1-5	CASSTRVGSNQPQHF	TGTGCCAGTAGCACCAGGGTCGGGAGCAATCAGCCCCAGCATTTT
TRBD2	TRBV6-1	NA	TRBJ2-1	CASSDGTSGDEQFF	TGTGCCAGCAGCGATGGGACTAGCGGGGATGAGCAGTTCTTC
NA	TRBV19	few	TRBJ1-1	CASSIGGGNTEAFF	TGTGCCAGTAGTATAGGGGGCGGGAACACTGAAGCTTTCTTT
TRBD2	TRBV3-1	NA	TRBJ2-2	CASSQGTSDTGELFF	TGTGCCAGCAGCCAAGGGACTAGCGACACCGGGGAGCTGTTTTTT
TRBD2	TRBV10-2	many	TRBJ2-1	CASSDVLGRSGGASEQFF	TGCGCCAGCAGTGATGTCTTGGGAAGAAGCGGGGGGGCGAGTGAGCAGTTCTTC
NA	TRBV20-1	NA	TRBJ2-7	CSARWSSSYEQYF	TGCAGTGCTAGATGGAGTAGCTCCTACGAGCAGTACTTC
TRBD1	TRBV19	NA	TRBJ1-2	CASNGQVDYGYTF	TGTGCCAGTAACGGACAGGTCGACTATGGCTACACCTTC
TRBD2	TRBV7-3	many	TRBJ2-1	CASSLRTSGGNYNEQFF	TGTGCCAGCAGCTTAAGGACTAGCGGGGGGAATTACAATGAGCAGTTCTTC
NA	TRBV7-9	many	TRBJ2-3	CASSLLTGSTDTQYF	TGTGCCAGCAGCTTACTGACAGGCAGCACAGATACGCAGTATTTT
TRBD2	TRBV30	many	TRBJ2-3	CAWSGLAGSTDTQYF	TGTGCCTGGAGTGGGCTAGCGGGAAGCACAGATACGCAGTATTTT
NA	TRBV19	many	TRBJ1-1	CASSIGQQVNTEAFF	TGTGCCAGTAGTATTGGGCAACAGGTGAACACTGAAGCTTTCTTT
NA	TRBV7-2	few	TRBJ1-2	CASSRPGDGIYGYTF	TGTGCCAGCAGCCGACCGGGGGATGGTATCTATGGCTACACCTTC
TRBD1	TRBV12-3/TRBV12-4	many	TRBJ1-5	CASTSPGGSNQPQHF	TGTGCCAGCACCAGCCCAGGGGGAAGCAATCAGCCCCAGCATTTT
TRBD2	TRBV20-1	many	TRBJ2-5	CSGGRAGGNTETQYF	TGCAGTGGGGGTCGAGCGGGGGGGAATACAGAGACCCAGTACTTC
NA	TRBV10-2	NA	TRBJ2-6	CASSEARSSGANVLTF	TGCGCCAGCAGTGAAGCCCGTTCCTCTGGGGCCAACGTCCTGACTTTC
NA	TRBV27	NA	TRBJ1-2	CASSLVGGAYGYTF	TGTGCCAGCAGTTTAGTAGGGGGAGCCTATGGCTACACCTTC
NA	TRBV6-1	NA	TRBJ2-5	CASRKTLQETQYF	TGTGCCAGCAGAAAGACCCTTCAAGAGACCCAGTACTTC
TRBD2	TRBV11-3	few	TRBJ2-2	CASSFWRGRTGELFF	TGTGCCAGCAGCTTCTGGCGGGGGAGGACCGGGGAGCTGTTTTTT
NA	TRBV6-9	few	TRBJ2-3	CASSSIRDTQYF	TGTGCCAGCAGTTCCATTCGAGATACGCAGTATTTT
TRBD1	TRBV12-5	few	TRBJ1-5	CASVPDQGAWQPQHF	TGTGCTAGTGTCCCGGATCAGGGGGCTTGGCAGCCCCAGCATTTT
TRBD1	TRBV11-2	many	TRBJ1-1	CASRATGFDTEAFF	TGTGCCAGCAGAGCGACAGGGTTCGACACTGAAGCTTTCTTT
NA	TRBV20-1	many	TRBJ2-1	CSATGGMIYNEQFF	TGCAGTGCTACTGGGGGCATGATCTACAATGAGCAGTTCTTC
NA	TRBV11-2	many	TRBJ2-1	CASSLDVERNEQFF	TGTGCCAGCAGCTTAGATGTAGAGCGCAATGAGCAGTTCTTC
NA	TRBV10-2	NA	TRBJ2-6	CASSEGRSSGANVLTF	TGCGCCAGCAGCGAAGGACGGTCCTCTGGGGCCAACGTCCTGACTTTC
NA	TRBV20-1	many	TRBJ2-1	CSARRGLGYNEQFF	TGCAGTGCTAGACGCGGGTTAGGCTACAATGAGCAGTTCTTC
NA	TRBV27	many	TRBJ2-3	CASSLWTGASTDTQYF	TGTGCCAGCAGTTTGTGGACTGGGGCTTCCACAGATACGCAGTATTTT
NA	TRBV12-3/TRBV12-4	NA	TRBJ1-2	CASKLGVNYGYTF	TGTGCCAGCAAATTGGGGGTTAACTATGGCTACACCTTC
NA	TRBV9	few	TRBJ2-2	CASSVGGGYTGELFF	TGTGCCAGCAGCGTAGGTGGAGGGTACACCGGGGAGCTGTTTTTT
NA	TRBV19	NA	TRBJ1-1	CASSIDWGLTEAFF	TGTGCCAGTAGTATAGATTGGGGGCTCACTGAAGCTTTCTTT
TRBD2	TRBV12-5	NA	TRBJ2-1	CASGAGTSGSNEQFF	TGTGCTAGTGGGGCCGGGACTAGCGGATCAAATGAGCAGTTCTTC
NA	TRBV9	NA	TRBJ1-1	CASNIDGMNTEAFF	TGTGCCAGCAACATCGACGGCATGAACACTGAAGCTTTCTTT
NA	TRBV28	few	TRBJ1-6	CASTDGSSYNSPLHF	TGTGCCAGCACGGACGGCAGCTCCTATAATTCACCCCTCCACTTT
NA	TRBV19	NA	TRBJ1-6	CASSIGGRSYNSPLHF	TGTGCCAGTAGTATTGGGGGACGATCCTATAATTCACCCCTCCACTTT